This T cell receptor beta chain comes out of a study of tumor and adjacent non-tumor tissue in lung cancer. For the study at large: Each sample yielded around 4.2 million productive TCRbeta reads on average.

This sample's RNA came from whole unsorted tissue. The normal lung tissue was taken more than 3 cm from the tumor edge. The library came from three nested PCR rounds adapted from ARM-PCR protocols. TCRdb itself ran the multiplex PCR reads through MiXCR, one entry per CDR3 protein. Of tens of thousands of distinct CDR3 sequences in the sample, 60% to 70% were seen once. The CDR3 extends over 15 amino acids. Germline V CDR1 and CDR2: MNHEY, SVGAGI. A word on this clonotype: The junction differs from germline at one of its ends, possibly a read error.

The TCR was taken from a middle-aged woman with non-small cell lung cancer. V gene TRBV6-5 combines with J gene TRBJ2-1; 8 bases are a match to TRBD2. Input material: distant non-tumor lung tissue. DNA of the CDR3: TGTGCCAGCAGGGCTAGCGGGCCTTCCTACAATGAGCTGTTCTTC. It encodes CASRASGPSYNELFF.